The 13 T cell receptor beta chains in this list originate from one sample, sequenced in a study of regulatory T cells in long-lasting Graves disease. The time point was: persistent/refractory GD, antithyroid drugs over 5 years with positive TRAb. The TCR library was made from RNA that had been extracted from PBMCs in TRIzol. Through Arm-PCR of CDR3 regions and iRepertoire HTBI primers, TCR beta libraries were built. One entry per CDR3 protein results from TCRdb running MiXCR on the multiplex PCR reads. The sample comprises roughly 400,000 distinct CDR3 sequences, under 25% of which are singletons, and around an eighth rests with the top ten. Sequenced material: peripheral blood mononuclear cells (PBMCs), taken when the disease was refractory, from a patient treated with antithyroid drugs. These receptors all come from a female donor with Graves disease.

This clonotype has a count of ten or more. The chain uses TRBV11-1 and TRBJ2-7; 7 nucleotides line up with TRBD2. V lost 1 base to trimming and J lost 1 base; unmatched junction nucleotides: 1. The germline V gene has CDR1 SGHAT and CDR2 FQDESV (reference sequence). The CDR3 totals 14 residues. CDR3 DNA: TGTGCCAGCAGCTTAGAGCGGGAATCCTACGAGCAGTACTTC. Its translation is CASSLERESYEQYF.

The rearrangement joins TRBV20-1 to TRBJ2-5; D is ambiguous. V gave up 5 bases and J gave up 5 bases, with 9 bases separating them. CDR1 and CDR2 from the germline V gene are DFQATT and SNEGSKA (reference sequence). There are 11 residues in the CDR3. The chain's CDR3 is CSADKRETQYF. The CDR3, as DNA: TGCAGTGCTGACAAGAGGGAGACCCAGTACTTC.

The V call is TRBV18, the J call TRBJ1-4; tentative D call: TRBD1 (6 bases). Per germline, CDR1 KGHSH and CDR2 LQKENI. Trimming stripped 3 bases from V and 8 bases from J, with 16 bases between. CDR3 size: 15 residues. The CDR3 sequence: CASSPSGTLREKLFF. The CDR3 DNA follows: TGTGCCAGCTCACCCTCGGGGACACTTCGGGAAAAACTGTTTTTT.

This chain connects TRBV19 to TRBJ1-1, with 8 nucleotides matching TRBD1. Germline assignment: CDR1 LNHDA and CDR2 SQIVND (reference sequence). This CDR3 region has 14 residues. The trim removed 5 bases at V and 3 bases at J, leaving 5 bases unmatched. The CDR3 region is CASSHRGSYTEAFF. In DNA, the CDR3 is TGTGCCAGTAGTCACAGGGGGTCGTACACTGAAGCTTTCTTT.

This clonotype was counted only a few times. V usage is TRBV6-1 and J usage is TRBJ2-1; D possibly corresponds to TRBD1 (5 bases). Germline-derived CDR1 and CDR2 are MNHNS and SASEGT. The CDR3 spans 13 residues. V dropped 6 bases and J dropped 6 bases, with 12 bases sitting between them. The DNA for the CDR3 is TGTGCCAGCAGCAGGACATCAGGCAATGAGCAGTTCTTC. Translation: CASSRTSGNEQFF.

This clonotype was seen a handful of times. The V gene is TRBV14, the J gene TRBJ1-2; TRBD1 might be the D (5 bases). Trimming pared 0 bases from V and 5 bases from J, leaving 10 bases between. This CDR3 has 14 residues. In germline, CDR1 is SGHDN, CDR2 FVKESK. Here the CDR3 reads CASSQDWGRYGYTF. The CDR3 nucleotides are TGTGCCAGCAGCCAAGATTGGGGACGTTATGGCTACACCTTC.

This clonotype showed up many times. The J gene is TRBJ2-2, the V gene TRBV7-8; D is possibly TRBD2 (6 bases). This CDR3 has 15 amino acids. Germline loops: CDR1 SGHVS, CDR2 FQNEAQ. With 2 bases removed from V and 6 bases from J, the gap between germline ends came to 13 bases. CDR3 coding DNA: TGTGCCAGCAGCTTAAGTCGGGAGTTGGCCGGGGAGCTGTTTTTT. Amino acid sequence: CASSLSRELAGELFF.

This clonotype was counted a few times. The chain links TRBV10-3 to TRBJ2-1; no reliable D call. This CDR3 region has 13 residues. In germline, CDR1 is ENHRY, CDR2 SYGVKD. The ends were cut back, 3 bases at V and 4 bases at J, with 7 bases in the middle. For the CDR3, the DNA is TGTGCCATCAGTGAAGGGCAATACAATGAGCAGTTCTTC. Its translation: CAISEGQYNEQFF.

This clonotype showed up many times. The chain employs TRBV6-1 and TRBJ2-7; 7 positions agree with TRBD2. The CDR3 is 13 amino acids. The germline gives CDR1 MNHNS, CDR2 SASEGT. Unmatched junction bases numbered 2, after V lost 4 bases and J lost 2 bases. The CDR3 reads CASSGREPYEQYF. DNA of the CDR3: TGTGCCAGCAGTGGGCGGGAGCCCTACGAGCAGTACTTC.

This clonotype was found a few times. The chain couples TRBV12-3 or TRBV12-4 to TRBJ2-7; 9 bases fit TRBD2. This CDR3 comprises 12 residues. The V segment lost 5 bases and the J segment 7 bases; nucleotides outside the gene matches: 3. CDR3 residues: CASSPLAGEQYF. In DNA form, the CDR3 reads TGTGCCAGCAGTCCTCTAGCGGGGGAGCAGTACTTC.

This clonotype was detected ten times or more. The CDR3 protein is CASSLIPDQRYEQYF. In DNA form, the CDR3 reads TGTGCCAGCAGTTTAATCCCCGACCAGCGCTACGAGCAGTACTTC. V and J are TRBV27 and TRBJ2-7; D not resolved. Trimming pared 2 bases from V and 3 bases from J, leaving 14 bases between. CDR1 and CDR2 from the germline V gene are MNHEY and SMNVEV (reference sequence). The CDR3 runs 15 residues.

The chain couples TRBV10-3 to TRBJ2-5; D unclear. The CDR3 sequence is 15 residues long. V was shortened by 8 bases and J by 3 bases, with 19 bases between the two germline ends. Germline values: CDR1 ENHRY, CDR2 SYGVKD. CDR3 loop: CAIGVVAGIEETQYF. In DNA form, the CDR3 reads TGTGCCATCGGAGTGGTGGCAGGAATAGAAGAGACCCAGTACTTC.

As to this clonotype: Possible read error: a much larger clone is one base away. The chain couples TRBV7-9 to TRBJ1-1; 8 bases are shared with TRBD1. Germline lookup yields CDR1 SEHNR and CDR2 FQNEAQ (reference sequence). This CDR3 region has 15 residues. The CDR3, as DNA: TGTGCCAGCAGCCTGTCCAGGGGGCTGAGCACTGAAGTTTTCTTT. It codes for CASSLSRGLSTEVFF.